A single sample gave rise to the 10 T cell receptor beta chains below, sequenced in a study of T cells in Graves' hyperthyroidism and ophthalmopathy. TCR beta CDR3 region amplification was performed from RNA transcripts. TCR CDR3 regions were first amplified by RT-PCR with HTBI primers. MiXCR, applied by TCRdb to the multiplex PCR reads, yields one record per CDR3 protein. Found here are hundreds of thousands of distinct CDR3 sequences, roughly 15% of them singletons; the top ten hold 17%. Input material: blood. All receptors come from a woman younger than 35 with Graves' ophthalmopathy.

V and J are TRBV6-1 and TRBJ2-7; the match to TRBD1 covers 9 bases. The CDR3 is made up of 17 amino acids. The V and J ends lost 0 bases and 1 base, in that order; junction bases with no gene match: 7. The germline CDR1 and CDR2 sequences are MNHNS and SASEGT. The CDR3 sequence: CASSEAAPGQGSYEQYF. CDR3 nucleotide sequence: TGTGCCAGCAGTGAAGCGGCCCCGGGACAGGGTTCCTACGAGCAGTACTTC.

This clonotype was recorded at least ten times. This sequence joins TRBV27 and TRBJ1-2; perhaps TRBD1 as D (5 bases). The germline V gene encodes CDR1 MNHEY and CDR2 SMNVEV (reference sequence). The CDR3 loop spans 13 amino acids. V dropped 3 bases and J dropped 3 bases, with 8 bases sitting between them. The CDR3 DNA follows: TGTGCCAGCAGTTTCCGGGGGTACTATGGCTACACCTTC. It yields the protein CASSFRGYYGYTF.

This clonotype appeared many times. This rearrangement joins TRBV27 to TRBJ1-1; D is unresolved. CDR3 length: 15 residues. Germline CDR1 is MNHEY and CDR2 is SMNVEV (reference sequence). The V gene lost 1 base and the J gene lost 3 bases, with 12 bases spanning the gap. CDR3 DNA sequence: TGTGCCAGCAGTTTATTTTCGGGTCGGGACACTGAAGCTTTCTTT. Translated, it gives CASSLFSGRDTEAFF.

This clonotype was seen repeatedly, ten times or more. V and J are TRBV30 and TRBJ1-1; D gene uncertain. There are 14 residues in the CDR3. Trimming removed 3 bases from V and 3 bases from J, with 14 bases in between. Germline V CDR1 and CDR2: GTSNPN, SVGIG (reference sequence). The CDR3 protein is CAWRLEQFYTEAFF. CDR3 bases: TGTGCCTGGAGATTAGAACAGTTTTACACTGAAGCTTTCTTT. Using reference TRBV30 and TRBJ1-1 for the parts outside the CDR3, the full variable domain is SQTIHQWPATLVQPVGSPLSLECTVEGTSNPNLYWYRQAAGRGLQLLFYSVGIGQISSEVPQNLSASRPQDRQFILSSKKLLLSDSGFYLCAWRLEQFYTEAFFGQGTRLTVV.

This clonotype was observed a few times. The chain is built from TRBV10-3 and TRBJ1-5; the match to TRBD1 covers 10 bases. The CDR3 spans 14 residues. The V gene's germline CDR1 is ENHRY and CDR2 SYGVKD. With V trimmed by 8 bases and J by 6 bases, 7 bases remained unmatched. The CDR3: CAIEDRGSGQPQHF. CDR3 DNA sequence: TGTGCCATCGAGGACAGGGGGTCGGGTCAGCCCCAGCATTTT.

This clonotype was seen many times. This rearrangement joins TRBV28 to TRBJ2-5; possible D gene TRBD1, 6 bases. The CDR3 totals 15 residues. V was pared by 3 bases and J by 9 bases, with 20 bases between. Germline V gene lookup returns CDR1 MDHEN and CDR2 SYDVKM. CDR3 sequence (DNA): TGTGCCAGCAGTTTTTCGACAGGCTTAACTTCGGCCCAGTACTTC. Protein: CASSFSTGLTSAQYF. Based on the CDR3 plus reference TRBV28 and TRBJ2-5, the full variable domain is DVKVTQSSRYLVKRTGEKVFLECVQDMDHENMFWYRQDPGLGLRLIYFSYDVKMKEKGDIPEGYSVSREKKERFSLILESASTNQTSMYLCASSFSTGLTSAQYFGPGTRLLVL.

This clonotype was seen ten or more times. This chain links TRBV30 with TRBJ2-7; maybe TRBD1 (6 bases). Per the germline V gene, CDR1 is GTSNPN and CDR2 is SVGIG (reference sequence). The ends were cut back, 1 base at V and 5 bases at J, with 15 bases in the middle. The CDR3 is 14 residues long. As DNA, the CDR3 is TGTGCCTGGAGTGCCAGGCAGGGGATGAACGAGCAGTACTTC. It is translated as CAWSARQGMNEQYF. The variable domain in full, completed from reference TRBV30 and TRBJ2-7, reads SQTIHQWPATLVQPVGSPLSLECTVEGTSNPNLYWYRQAAGRGLQLLFYSVGIGQISSEVPQNLSASRPQDRQFILSSKKLLLSDSGFYLCAWSARQGMNEQYFGPGTRLTVT.

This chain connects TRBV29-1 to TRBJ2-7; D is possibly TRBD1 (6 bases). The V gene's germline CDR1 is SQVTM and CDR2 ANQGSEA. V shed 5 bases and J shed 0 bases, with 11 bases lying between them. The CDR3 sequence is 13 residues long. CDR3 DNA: TGCAGCGTTAGAGGACAGACCTCCTACGAGCAGTACTTC. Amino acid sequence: CSVRGQTSYEQYF.

The CDR3 DNA reads as TGTGCCTGGATCAGACCGGGACCCCAATCCTTCTACGAGCAGTACTTC. Its protein is CAWIRPGPQSFYEQYF. The chain uses TRBV30 and TRBJ2-7, with D perhaps given as TRBD1 or TRBD2 (5 bases each). The CDR3 consists of 16 residues. The germline V gene has CDR1 GTSNPN and CDR2 SVGIG (reference sequence). V lost 4 bases and J lost 3, with 22 bases in between.

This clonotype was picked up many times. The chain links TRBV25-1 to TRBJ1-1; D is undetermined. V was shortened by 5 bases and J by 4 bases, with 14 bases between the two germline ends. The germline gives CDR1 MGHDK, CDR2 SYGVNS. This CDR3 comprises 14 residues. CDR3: CASSPGVKATEAFF. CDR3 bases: TGTGCCAGCAGTCCCGGGGTTAAGGCCACTGAAGCTTTCTTT.